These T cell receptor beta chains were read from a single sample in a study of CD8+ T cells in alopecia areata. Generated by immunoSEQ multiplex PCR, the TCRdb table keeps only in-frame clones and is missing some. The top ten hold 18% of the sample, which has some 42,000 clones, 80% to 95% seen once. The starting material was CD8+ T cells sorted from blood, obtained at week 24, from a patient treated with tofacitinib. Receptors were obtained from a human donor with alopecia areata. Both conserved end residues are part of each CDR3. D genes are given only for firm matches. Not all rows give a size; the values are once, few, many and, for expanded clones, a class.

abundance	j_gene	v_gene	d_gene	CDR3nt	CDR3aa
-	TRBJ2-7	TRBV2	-	TGTGCCAGCAGGGGGGGGGCCACCGAGCGGTACGAGCAGTACTTC	CASRGGATERYEQYF
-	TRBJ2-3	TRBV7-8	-	TGTGCCAGCAGCTTACTGGGCCCAAGCACAGATACGCAGTATTTT	CASSLLGPSTDTQYF
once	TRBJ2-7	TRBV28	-	TGTGCCAGCAGCCCTTACCCGATCGGACAGATTACTTCCTACGAGCAGTACTTC	CASSPYPIGQITSYEQYF
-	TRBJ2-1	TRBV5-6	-	TGTGCCAGCAGTCACCACAATGAGCAGTTCTTC	CASSHHNEQFF
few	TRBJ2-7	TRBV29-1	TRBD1	TGCAGCGTTGTACAGGGGGCAGAGTACGAGCAGTACTTC	CSVVQGAEYEQYF
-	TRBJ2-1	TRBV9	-	TGTGCCAGCAGCCCAGGGGGGGTGGAGCAGTTCTTC	CASSPGGVEQFF
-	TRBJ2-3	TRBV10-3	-	TGTGCCATCAGTGAGTCTGACGGGGGGCCTCGAGAAACAGATACGCAGTATTTT	CAISESDGGPRETDTQYF
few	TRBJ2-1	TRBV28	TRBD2	TGTGCCAGCAGACCTCTCCTTAGCGGGGTGGATCCATACAATGAGCAGTTCTTC	CASRPLLSGVDPYNEQFF
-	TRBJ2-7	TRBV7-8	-	TGTGCCAGCAGCTTATCTGAGACAGATACCTCCTACGAGCAGTACTTC	CASSLSETDTSYEQYF
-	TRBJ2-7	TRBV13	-	TGTGCCAGCAGCTTAAGAGCAAACGACGACGAGCAGTACTTC	CASSLRANDDEQYF
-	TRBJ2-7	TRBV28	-	TGTGCCAGCGAATCCGGGTTGAAGTACTTC	CASESGLKYF
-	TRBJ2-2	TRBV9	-	TGTGCCAGCAGCGTAGCTGGGAACACCGGGGAGCTGTTTTTT	CASSVAGNTGELFF
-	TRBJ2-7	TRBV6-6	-	TGTGCCAGCCGGGCAGACTCTTACGAGCAGTACTTC	CASRADSYEQYF
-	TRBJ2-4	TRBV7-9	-	TGTGCCAGCACCCCTGAGGCCAAAAACATTCAGTACTTC	CASTPEAKNIQYF
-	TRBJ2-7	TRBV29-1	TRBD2	TGCAGCGTTGATATCCCGGGGGGGGACTCCTACGAGCAGTACTTC	CSVDIPGGDSYEQYF
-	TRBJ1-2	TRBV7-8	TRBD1	TGTGCCAGCAGCCCCAGTCCCGGGACAGGGCCCTATGGCTACACCTTC	CASSPSPGTGPYGYTF
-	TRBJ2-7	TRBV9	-	TGTGCCAGCAGCGTAGCCACTAACTACGAGCAGTACTTC	CASSVATNYEQYF
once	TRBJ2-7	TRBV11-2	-	TGTGCCAGCAGCCTCGACGGATACGAGCAGTACTTC	CASSLDGYEQYF
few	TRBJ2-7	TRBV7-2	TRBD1	TGTGCCAGCAGCTTAGAGGGACAGGGAGTCTACGAGCAGTACTTC	CASSLEGQGVYEQYF
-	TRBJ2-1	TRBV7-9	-	TGTGCCAGCAGCTTAGTAGGTAATGAGCAGTTCTTC	CASSLVGNEQFF
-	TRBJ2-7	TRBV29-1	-	TGCAGCGTTGAAGGTTGGGCAGACTCCTACGAGCAGTACTTC	CSVEGWADSYEQYF
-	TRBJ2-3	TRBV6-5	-	TGTGCCAGCAGTTACGACTCAGATACGCAGTATTTT	CASSYDSDTQYF
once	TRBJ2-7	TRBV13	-	TGTGCCAGCAGCTTAGGGGACAGCTACGAGCAGTACTTC	CASSLGDSYEQYF
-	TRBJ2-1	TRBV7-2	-	TGTGTTACGGAGGGGGGGAGCTCCTACAATGAGCAGTTCTTC	CVTEGGSSYNEQFF
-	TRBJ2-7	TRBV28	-	TGTGCCAGCCGGGGGAACCGGGACAGTCATCACGAGCAGTACTTC	CASRGNRDSHHEQYF
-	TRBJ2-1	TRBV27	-	TGTGCCAGCAGTTTAAGTGGGACCAGTGTCTATGAGCAGTTCTTC	CASSLSGTSVYEQFF
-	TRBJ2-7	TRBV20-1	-	TGCAGTGCTAAACAGGGACACGAGCAGTACTTC	CSAKQGHEQYF
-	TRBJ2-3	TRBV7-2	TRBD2	TGTGCCAGCAGCTTAGCTGGAGTGGCTAGCGGGGTGAGCACAGATACGCAGTATTTT	CASSLAGVASGVSTDTQYF
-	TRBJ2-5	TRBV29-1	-	TGCAGCGTGCACGGGGAACTGGAGACCCAGTACTTC	CSVHGELETQYF
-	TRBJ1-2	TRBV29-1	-	TGCAGCGTTGAGAAGGACATGGAAAGTGGCTACACCTTC	CSVEKDMESGYTF
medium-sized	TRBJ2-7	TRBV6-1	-	TGTGCCAGCAGTGAAGCGGAGGGTAGCGAGGGCGAGCAGTACTTC	CASSEAEGSEGEQYF
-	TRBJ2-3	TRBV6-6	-	TGTGCCAGCAGTTACTCTGGTACAGATACGCAGTATTTT	CASSYSGTDTQYF
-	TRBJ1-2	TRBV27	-	TGTGCCAGCAGTTTATTTCCAGGAAACTATGGCTACACCTTC	CASSLFPGNYGYTF
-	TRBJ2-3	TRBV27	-	TGTGCCAGCAGTTTTGGAAGCACAGATACGCAGTATTTT	CASSFGSTDTQYF
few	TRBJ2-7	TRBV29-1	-	TGCAGCGTTGATGACAACTACTCCTACGAGCAGTACTTC	CSVDDNYSYEQYF
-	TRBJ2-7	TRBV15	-	TGTGCCACCTCCTCAGCAGCCCACTACGAGCAGTACTTC	CATSSAAHYEQYF
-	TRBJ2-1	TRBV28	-	TGTGCCAGCAGTTTTCGGGTGGGGTGGAATGAGCAGTTCTTC	CASSFRVGWNEQFF
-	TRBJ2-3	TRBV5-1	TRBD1	TGCGCCAGCAGCTACGATCCGGGACAGGAGAGGGATTTT	CASSYDPGQERDF
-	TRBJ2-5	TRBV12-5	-	TGTGCTAGTGGTTTGGACCTAGGCGGAGCCGAAGGGGAGACCCAGTACTTC	CASGLDLGGAEGETQYF
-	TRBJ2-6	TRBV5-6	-	TGTGCCAGCAGCTCGGGCGAGCCTGGGGCCAACGTCCTGACTTTC	CASSSGEPGANVLTF
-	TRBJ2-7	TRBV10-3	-	TGTGCCATCGCGGAGGAGGACAGACTATTCTACGAGCAGTACTTC	CAIAEEDRLFYEQYF
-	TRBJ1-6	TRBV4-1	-	TGCGCCAGCAGCCAAGTGGCAGGGCTTTCACCCCTCCACTTT	CASSQVAGLSPLHF
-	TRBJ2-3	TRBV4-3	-	TGCGCCAGCAACCAAGATGGGGTAAATACGCAGTATTTT	CASNQDGVNTQYF
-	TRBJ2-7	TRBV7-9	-	TGTGCCAGCAGCTTAAGTGCGGCCTACGAGCAGTACTTC	CASSLSAAYEQYF
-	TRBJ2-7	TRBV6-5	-	TGTGCCAGCAGTTCCTTAGGGGCTTCCTACGAGCAGTACTTC	CASSSLGASYEQYF
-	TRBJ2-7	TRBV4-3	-	TGCGCCAGCAGCCAAGTACAAGATGGGTCCTACGAGCAGTACTTC	CASSQVQDGSYEQYF